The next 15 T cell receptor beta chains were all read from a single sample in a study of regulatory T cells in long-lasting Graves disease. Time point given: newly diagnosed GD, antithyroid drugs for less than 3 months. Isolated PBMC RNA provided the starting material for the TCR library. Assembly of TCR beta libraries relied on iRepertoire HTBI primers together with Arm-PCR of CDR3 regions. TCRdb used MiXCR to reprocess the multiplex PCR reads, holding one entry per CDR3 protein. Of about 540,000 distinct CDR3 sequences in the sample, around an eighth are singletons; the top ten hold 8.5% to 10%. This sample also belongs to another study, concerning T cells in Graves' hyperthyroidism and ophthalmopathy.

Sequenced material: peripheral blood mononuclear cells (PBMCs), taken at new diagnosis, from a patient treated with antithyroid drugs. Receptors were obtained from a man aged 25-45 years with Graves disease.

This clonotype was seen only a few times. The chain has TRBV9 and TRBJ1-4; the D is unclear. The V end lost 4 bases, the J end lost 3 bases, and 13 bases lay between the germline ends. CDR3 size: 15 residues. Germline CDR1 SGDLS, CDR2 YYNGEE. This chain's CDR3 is CASSPIGLANEKLFF. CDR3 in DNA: TGTGCCAGCAGCCCCATCGGGTTGGCTAATGAAAAACTGTTTTTT. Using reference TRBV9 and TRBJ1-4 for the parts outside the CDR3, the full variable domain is DSGVTQTPKHLITATGQRVTLRCSPRSGDLSVYWYQQSLDQGLQFLIQYYNGEERAKGNILERFSAQQFPDLHSELNLSSLELGDSALYFCASSPIGLANEKLFFGSGTQLSVL.

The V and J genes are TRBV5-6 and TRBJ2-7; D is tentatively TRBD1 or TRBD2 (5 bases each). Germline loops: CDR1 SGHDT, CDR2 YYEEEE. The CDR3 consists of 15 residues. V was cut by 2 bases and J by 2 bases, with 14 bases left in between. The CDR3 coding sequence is TGTGCCAGCAGCTTAGCCGGGACGCCCCCCTACGAGCAGTACTTC. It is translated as CASSLAGTPPYEQYF.

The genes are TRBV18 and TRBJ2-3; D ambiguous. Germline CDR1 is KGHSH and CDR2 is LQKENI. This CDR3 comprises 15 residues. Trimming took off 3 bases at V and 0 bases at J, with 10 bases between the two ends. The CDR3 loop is CASSPIPSSTDTQYF. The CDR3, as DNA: TGTGCCAGCTCACCCATTCCGTCCAGCACAGATACGCAGTATTTT.

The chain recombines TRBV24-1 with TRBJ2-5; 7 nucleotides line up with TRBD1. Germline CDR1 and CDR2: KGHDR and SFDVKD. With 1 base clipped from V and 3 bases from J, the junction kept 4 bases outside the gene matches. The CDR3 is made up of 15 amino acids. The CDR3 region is CATSDLSTGKETQYF. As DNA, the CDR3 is TGTGCCACCAGTGATTTATCGACAGGGAAAGAGACCCAGTACTTC.

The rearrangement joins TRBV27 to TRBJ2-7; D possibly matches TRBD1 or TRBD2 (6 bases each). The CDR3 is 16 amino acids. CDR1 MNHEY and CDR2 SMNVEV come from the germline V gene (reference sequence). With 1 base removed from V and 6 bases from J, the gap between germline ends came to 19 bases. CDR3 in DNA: TGTGCCAGCAGTTTATGGGGGGCAGGGACTGTCCGCGAGCAGTACTTC. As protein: CASSLWGAGTVREQYF.

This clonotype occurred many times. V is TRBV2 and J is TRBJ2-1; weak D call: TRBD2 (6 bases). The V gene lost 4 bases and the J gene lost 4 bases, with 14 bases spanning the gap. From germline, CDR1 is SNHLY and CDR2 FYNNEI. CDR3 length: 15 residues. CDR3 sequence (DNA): TGTGCCAGCAGTGGGGACTCTTCCCGTTACAATGAGCAGTTCTTC. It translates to CASSGDSSRYNEQFF.

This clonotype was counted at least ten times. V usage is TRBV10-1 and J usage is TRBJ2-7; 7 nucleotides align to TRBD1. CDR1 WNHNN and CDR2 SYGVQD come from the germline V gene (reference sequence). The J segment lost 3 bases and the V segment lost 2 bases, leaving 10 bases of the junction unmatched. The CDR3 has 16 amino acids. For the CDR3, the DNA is TGCGCCAGCAGTGAGACATTCTCCGGACAGGACTACGAGCAGTACTTC. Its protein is CASSETFSGQDYEQYF.

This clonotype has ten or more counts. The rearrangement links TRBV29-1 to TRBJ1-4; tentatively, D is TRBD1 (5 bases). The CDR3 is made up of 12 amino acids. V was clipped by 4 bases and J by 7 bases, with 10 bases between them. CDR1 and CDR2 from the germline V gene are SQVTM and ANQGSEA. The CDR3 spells CSVGGDGEKLFF. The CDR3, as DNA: TGCAGCGTTGGAGGGGATGGTGAAAAACTGTTTTTT.

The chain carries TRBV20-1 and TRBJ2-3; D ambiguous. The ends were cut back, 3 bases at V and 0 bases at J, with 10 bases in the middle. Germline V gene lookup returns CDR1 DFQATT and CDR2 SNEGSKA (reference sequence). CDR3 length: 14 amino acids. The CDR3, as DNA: TGCAGTGCTAGTTATTTTGGGAGCACAGATACGCAGTATTTT. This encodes CSASYFGSTDTQYF.

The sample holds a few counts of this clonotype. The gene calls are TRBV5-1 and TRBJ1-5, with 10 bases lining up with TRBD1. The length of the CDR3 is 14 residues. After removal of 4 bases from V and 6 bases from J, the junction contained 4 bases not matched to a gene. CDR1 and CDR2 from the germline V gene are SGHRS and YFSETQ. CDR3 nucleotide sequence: TGCGCCAGCAGCGCCGGGACAGGGGCTCAGCCCCAGCATTTT. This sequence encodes CASSAGTGAQPQHF.

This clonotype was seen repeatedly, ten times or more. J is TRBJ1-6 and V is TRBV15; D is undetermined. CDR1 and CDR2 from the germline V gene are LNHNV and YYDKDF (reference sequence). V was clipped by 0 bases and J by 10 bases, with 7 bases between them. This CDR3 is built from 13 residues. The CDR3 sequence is CATSRERVSPLHF. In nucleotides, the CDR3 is TGTGCCACCAGCAGAGAAAGGGTCTCACCCCTCCACTTT.

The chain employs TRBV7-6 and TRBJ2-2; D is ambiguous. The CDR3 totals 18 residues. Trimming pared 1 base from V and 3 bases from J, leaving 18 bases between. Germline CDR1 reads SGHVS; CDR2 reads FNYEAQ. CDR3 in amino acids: CASSLDPPAWQHTGELFF. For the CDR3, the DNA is TGTGCCAGCAGCTTAGACCCCCCCGCGTGGCAGCACACCGGGGAGCTGTTTTTT. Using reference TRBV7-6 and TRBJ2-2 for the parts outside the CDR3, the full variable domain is GAGVSQSPRYKVTKRGQDVALRCDPISGHVSLYWYRQALGQGPEFLTYFNYEAQQDKSGLPNDRFSAERPEGSISTLTIQRTEQRDSAMYRCASSLDPPAWQHTGELFFGEGSRLTVL.

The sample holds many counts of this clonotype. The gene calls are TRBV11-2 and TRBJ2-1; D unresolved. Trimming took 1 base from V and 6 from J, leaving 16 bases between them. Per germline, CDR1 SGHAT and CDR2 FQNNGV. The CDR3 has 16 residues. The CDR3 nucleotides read TGTGCCAGCAGCTTAGTTCCCGTGTGGGCTGGCAATGAGCAGTTCTTC. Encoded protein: CASSLVPVWAGNEQFF.

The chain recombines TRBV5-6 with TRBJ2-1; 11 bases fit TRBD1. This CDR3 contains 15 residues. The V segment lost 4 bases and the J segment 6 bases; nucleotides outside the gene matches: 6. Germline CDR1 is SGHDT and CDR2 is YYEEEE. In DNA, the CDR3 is TGTGCCAGCAGCCGGTGGGGGACAGGGGGCAATGAGCAGTTCTTC. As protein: CASSRWGTGGNEQFF.

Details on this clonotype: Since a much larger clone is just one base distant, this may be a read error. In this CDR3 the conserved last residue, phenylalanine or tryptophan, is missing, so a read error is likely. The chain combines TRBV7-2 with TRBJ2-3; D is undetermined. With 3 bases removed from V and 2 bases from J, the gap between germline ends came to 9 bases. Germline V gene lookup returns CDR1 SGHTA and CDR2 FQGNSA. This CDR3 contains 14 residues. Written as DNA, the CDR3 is TGTGCCAGCAGCTTGGGGTTCACCACAGATACGCAGTATTCT. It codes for CASSLGFTTDTQYS.